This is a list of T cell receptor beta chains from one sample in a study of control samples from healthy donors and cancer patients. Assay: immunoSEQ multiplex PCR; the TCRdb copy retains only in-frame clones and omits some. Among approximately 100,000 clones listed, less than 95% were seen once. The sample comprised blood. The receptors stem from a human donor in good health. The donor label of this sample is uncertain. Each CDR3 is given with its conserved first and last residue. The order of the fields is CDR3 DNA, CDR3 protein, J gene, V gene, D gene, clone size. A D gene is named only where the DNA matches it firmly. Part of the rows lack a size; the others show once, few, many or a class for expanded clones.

DNA: TGTGCCAGTAGTATATCAACAGGGCGTGGCAATGAGCAGTTCTTC; CDR3: CASSISTGRGNEQFF; J: TRBJ2-1; V: TRBV19; D: -; size: -
DNA: TGTGCCAGCAGCTTATACGGGCAGCAGCCCCAGCATTTT; CDR3: CASSLYGQQPQHF; J: TRBJ1-5; V: TRBV7-8; D: -; size: -
DNA: TGTGCCAGCAGTGAAGCATCGTCAGCTTTCTTT; CDR3: CASSEASSAFF; J: TRBJ1-1; V: TRBV6-1; D: -; size: -
DNA: TGTGCCACGGGATCGGGACTAGCTTCGAGTGAGCAGTTCTTC; CDR3: CATGSGLASSEQFF; J: TRBJ2-1; V: TRBV15; D: TRBD2; size: once
DNA: TGTGCCAGCAGCATCAGGAGAAACACTGAAGCTTTCTTT; CDR3: CASSIRRNTEAFF; J: TRBJ1-1; V: TRBV5-4; D: -; size: -
DNA: TGTGCCAGCAGAGCACCGTGGGACAGCTTCATCACAGATACGCAGTATTTT; CDR3: CASRAPWDSFITDTQYF; J: TRBJ2-3; V: TRBV2; D: TRBD1; size: -
DNA: TGTGCCAGCAGTGGGGGGATTGAGGAGTCCGGGGCCAACGTCCTGACTTTC; CDR3: CASSGGIEESGANVLTF; J: TRBJ2-6; V: TRBV25-1; D: -; size: -
DNA: TGCGCCAGCAGCCAAACAGGGGGGTCACCTAACTATGGCTACACCTTC; CDR3: CASSQTGGSPNYGYTF; J: TRBJ1-2; V: TRBV4-1; D: TRBD1; size: -
DNA: TGTGCCAGCAGCTTCTCGACAGGGTACTCTGGAAACACCATATATTTT; CDR3: CASSFSTGYSGNTIYF; J: TRBJ1-3; V: TRBV11-2; D: TRBD1; size: -
DNA: TGTGCCAGCAGTTTATCAGGAGACTCCTACGAGCAGTACTTC; CDR3: CASSLSGDSYEQYF; J: TRBJ2-7; V: TRBV28; D: -; size: once
DNA: TGCGCCAGCAGCTTGGCCGCGGGAAACACCATATATTTT; CDR3: CASSLAAGNTIYF; J: TRBJ1-3; V: TRBV5-1; D: -; size: -
DNA: TGTGCCAGCAGAGGGGGGGGCCGGGAAAAACTGTTTTTT; CDR3: CASRGGGREKLFF; J: TRBJ1-4; V: TRBV27; D: -; size: -
DNA: TGTGCCAGTAGTGCGGGGACAAACCTCCAAGAGACCCAGTACTTC; CDR3: CASSAGTNLQETQYF; J: TRBJ2-5; V: TRBV19; D: -; size: -
DNA: TGTGCCAGCAGCCCCCGCTTGAATGAGCAGTTCTTC; CDR3: CASSPRLNEQFF; J: TRBJ2-1; V: TRBV12-3/TRBV12-4; D: -; size: -
DNA: TGCAGCGTCTCTGGGGCCAATCAGCCCCAGCATTTT; CDR3: CSVSGANQPQHF; J: TRBJ1-5; V: TRBV29-1; D: -; size: -
DNA: TGTGCCAGCAGTTACTCTAGGACAGGGGGGAATATGGCTACGCGCTTC; CDR3: CASSYSRTGGNMATRF; J: TRBJ1-2; V: TRBV6-5; D: TRBD1; size: -
DNA: TGTGCCAGCAGTGAAACGGGAGGGAGTGCAACTAATGAAAAACTGTTTTTT; CDR3: CASSETGGSATNEKLFF; J: TRBJ1-4; V: TRBV6-1; D: -; size: once
DNA: TGTGCCAGTAGTAACTCCGGGCTCGCGGCCCTCCACTTT; CDR3: CASSNSGLAALHF; J: TRBJ1-6; V: TRBV19; D: -; size: -
DNA: TGTGCCAGCAGCCAAACAACCGGACCTAGCTCTGGAAACACCATATATTTT; CDR3: CASSQTTGPSSGNTIYF; J: TRBJ1-3; V: TRBV5-5; D: -; size: -
DNA: TGTGCCAGCAGCTTGCCAACCCTTTCACAGACAAATGAGCAGTTCTTC; CDR3: CASSLPTLSQTNEQFF; J: TRBJ2-1; V: TRBV5-6; D: -; size: -
DNA: TGTGCCAGCACCGGACAGCTTAATCAGCCCCAGCATTTT; CDR3: CASTGQLNQPQHF; J: TRBJ1-5; V: TRBV2; D: -; size: -
DNA: TGTGCCTGGAGTTTGACCGGGGAGACCGGCTACACCTTC; CDR3: CAWSLTGETGYTF; J: TRBJ1-2; V: TRBV30; D: -; size: -